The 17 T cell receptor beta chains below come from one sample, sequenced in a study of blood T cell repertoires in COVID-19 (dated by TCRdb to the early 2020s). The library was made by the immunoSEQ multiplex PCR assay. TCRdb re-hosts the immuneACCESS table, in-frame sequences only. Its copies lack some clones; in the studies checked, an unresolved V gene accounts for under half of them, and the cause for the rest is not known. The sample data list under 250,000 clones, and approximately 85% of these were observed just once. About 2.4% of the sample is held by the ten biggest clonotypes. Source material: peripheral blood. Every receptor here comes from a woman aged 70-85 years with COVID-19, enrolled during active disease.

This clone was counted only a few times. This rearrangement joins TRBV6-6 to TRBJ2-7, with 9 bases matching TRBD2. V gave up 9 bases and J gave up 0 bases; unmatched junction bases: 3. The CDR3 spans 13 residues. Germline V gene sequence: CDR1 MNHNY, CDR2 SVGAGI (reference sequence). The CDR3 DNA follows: TGTGCCAGTTGGACTAGCGCCTCCTACGAGCAGTACTTC. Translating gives CASWTSASYEQYF.

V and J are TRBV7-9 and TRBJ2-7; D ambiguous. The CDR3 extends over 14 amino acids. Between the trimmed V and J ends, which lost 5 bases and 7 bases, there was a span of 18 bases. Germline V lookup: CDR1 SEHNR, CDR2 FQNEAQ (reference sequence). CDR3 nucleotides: TGTGCCAGCAGCCCCGCGACACGACCTTATGAGCAGTACTTC. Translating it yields CASSPATRPYEQYF.

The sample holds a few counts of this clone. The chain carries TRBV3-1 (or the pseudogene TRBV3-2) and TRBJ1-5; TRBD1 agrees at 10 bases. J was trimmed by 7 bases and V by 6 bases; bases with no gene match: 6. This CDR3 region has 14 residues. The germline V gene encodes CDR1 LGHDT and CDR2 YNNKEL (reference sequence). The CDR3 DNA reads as TGTGCCAGCAGGGATGCGGACAGGGGGCAGCCCCAGCATTTT. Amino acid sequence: CASRDADRGQPQHF.

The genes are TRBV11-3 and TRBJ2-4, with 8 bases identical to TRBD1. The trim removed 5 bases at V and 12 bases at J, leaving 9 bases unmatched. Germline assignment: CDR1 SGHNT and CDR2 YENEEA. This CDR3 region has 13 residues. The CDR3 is CASSQGQGGHQYF. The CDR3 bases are TGTGCCAGCAGCCAAGGACAGGGCGGTCATCAGTACTTC.

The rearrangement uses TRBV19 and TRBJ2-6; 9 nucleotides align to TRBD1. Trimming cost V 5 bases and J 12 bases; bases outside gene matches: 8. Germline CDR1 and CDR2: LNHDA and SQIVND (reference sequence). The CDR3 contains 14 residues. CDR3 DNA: TGTGCCAGTAGTCTCCGGGACAGGGCTGTCGTCCTGACTTTC. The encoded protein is CASSLRDRAVVLTF.

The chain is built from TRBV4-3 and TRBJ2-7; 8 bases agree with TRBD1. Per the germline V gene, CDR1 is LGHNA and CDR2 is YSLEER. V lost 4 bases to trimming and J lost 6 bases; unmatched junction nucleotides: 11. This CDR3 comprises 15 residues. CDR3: CASSRRPGQAVEQYF. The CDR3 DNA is TGCGCCAGCAGCCGCAGACCGGGACAGGCTGTCGAGCAGTACTTC.

The CDR3 DNA is TGTGCCAGCAGCTTAGAAAGGTCTAGCGGGTCTTACGAGCAGTACTTC. This sequence encodes CASSLERSSGSYEQYF. The V call is TRBV11-2, the J call TRBJ2-7; 8 nucleotides agree with TRBD2. The CDR3 runs 16 residues. The V gene end was trimmed by 0 bases and the J gene end by 4 bases; junction bases not matched to a gene: 8. CDR1 and CDR2 (germline): SGHAT, FQNNGV.

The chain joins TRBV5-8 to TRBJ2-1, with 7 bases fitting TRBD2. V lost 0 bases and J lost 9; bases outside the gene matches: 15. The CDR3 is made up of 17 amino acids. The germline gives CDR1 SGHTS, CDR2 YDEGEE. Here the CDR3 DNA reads TGTGCCAGCAGCTTGGCCCTTAGAGGCGGGAGAGGTGTTGAGCAGTTCTTC. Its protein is CASSLALRGGRGVEQFF.

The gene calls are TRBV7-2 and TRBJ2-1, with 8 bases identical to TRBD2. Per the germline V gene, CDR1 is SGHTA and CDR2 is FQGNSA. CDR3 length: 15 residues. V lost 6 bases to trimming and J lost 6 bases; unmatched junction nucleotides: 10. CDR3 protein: CASSRGLADTNEQFF. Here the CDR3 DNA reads TGTGCCAGCAGTCGAGGACTAGCCGATACCAATGAGCAGTTCTTC.

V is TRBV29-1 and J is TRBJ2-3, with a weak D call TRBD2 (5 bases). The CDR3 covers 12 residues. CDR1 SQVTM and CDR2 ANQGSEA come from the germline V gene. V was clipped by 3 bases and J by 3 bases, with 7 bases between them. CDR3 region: CSVERVTDTQYF. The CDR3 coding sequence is TGCAGCGTTGAGAGGGTTACAGATACGCAGTATTTT.

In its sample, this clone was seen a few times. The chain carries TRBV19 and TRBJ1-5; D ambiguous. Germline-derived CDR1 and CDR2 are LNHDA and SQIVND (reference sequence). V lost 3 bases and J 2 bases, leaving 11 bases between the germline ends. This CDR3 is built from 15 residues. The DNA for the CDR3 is TGTGCCAGTAGTATCGGGCCAGCGGGCAATCAGCCCCAGCATTTT. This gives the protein CASSIGPAGNQPQHF.

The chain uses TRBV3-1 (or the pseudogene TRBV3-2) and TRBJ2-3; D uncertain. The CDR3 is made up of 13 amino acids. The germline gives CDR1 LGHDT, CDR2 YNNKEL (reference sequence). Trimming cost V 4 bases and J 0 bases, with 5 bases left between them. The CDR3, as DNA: TGTGCCAGCAGCCGAGCTAGCACAGATACGCAGTATTTT. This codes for CASSRASTDTQYF.

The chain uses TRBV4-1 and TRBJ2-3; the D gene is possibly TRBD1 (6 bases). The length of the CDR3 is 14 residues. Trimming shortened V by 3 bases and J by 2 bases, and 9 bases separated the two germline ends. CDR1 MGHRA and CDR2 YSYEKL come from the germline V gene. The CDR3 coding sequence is TGCGCCAGCAGCCAGGGGGACACCACAGATACGCAGTATTTT. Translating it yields CASSQGDTTDTQYF.

Here the CDR3 DNA reads TGTGCCAGCAGCTTAGTGGGCGGGCAGTACCAAGAGACCCAGTACTTC. Protein sequence: CASSLVGGQYQETQYF. The rearrangement uses TRBV7-2 and TRBJ2-5; tentatively, D is TRBD2 (5 bases). This CDR3 spans 16 amino acids. The V end lost 1 base, the J end lost 0 bases, and 12 bases lay between the germline ends. CDR1 and CDR2 from the germline V gene are SGHTA and FQGNSA.

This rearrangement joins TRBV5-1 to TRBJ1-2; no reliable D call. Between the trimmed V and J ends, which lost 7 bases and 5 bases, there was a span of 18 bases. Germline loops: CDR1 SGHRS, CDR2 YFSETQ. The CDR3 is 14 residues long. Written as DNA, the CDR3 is TGCGCCAGCGGAGTCCGAGACGGCGCTTATGGCTACACCTTC. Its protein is CASGVRDGAYGYTF.

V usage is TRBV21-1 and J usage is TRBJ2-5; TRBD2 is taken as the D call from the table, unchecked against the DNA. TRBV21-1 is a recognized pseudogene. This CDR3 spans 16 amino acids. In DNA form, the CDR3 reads TGTGCCAGCAGCAAAGGGACTAGCGGGGGATTGAAGACCCAGTACTTC. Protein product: CASSKGTSGGLKTQYF.

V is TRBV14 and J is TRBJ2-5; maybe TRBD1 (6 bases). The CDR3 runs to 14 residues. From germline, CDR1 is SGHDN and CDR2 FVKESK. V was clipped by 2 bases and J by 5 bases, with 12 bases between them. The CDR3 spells CASSQFRGLETQYF. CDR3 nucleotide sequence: TGTGCCAGCAGCCAATTCAGGGGTCTTGAGACCCAGTACTTC.